Below, 19 T cell receptor beta chains from the same sample are listed, as sequenced in a study of early T cells in non-severe SARS-CoV-2 infection. TCRdb analysed the 5' RACE reads with MiXCR anew, one entry per CDR3 protein. The sample contains roughly 80,000 distinct CDR3 sequences, more than 9% of which appear only once. Sequencing was carried out using whole blood. These TCRs come from an adult who was a healthcare worker with PCR-confirmed SARS-CoV-2 infection or an uninfected control (not recorded which).

Many counts were recorded for this clonotype. The rearrangement links TRBV18 to TRBJ1-4, with D uncertain. In germline, CDR1 is KGHSH, CDR2 LQKENI. V dropped 3 bases and J dropped 8 bases, with 10 bases sitting between them. CDR3 length equals 13 residues. CDR3 nucleotide sequence: TGTGCCAGCTCACCCGGATTGGGCGAAAAACTGTTTTTT. Residues: CASSPGLGEKLFF.

This clonotype was counted at least ten times. The rearrangement joins TRBV7-3 to TRBJ2-1; D unresolved. V was shortened by 1 base and J by 8 bases, with 15 bases between the two germline ends. Germline CDR1 is SGHTA and CDR2 is FQGTGA. The CDR3 has 15 amino acids. CDR3 sequence: CASSLRRSPVDEQFF. The CDR3, as DNA: TGTGCCAGCAGCTTAAGGCGATCCCCCGTGGATGAGCAGTTCTTC.

J is TRBJ2-7 and V is TRBV12-3 or TRBV12-4, with 8 bases fitting TRBD1. The CDR3 is 13 residues long. V trimming: 6 bases; J trimming: 3 bases; junction bases outside the gene matches: 4. The CDR3 spells CASSGGQGYEQYF. The CDR3 DNA follows: TGTGCCAGCAGCGGAGGACAGGGCTACGAGCAGTACTTC.

This clonotype was recorded at least ten times. The V and J genes are TRBV12-3 or TRBV12-4 and TRBJ1-5; 11 bases align to TRBD1. Unmatched junction bases numbered 7, after V lost 5 bases and J lost 7 bases. The CDR3 length is 15 residues. For the CDR3, the DNA is TGTGCCAGCAGTCGGACAGGGGGCGGATTGCAGCCCCAGCATTTT. The encoded protein is CASSRTGGGLQPQHF.

This clonotype occurred many times. The J gene is TRBJ2-3, the V gene TRBV28, with 11 bases matching TRBD2. Germline CDR1 and CDR2: MDHEN and SYDVKM. This CDR3 spans 14 amino acids. V shed 3 bases, J shed 8 bases, and the junction held 4 bases outside the gene matches. The CDR3: CASSFLAGGGTQYF. In DNA form, the CDR3 reads TGTGCCAGCAGTTTTCTAGCGGGAGGCGGTACGCAGTATTTT.

This clonotype was seen a handful of times. In DNA form, the CDR3 reads TGTGCCATCAGTGAAGGGGGCGGGAGTCACTACAATGAGCAGTTCTTC. Translated: CAISEGGGSHYNEQFF. This sequence joins TRBV10-3 and TRBJ2-1; perhaps D is TRBD1 or TRBD2 (7 bases each). CDR1 ENHRY and CDR2 SYGVKD come from the germline V gene. Trimming pared 3 bases from V and 3 bases from J, leaving 15 bases between. The CDR3 totals 16 residues.

This clonotype occurred many times. The V call is TRBV11-2, the J call TRBJ2-3; 7 nucleotides align to TRBD2. J gave up 4 bases and V 2 bases, and 3 bases lay outside the gene matches. The CDR3 length is 14 residues. CDR1 is SGHAT and CDR2 is FQNNGV in the germline V gene. CDR3 DNA: TGTGCCAGCAGCTTAATTAGCGGGCCAGATACGCAGTATTTT. Its translation: CASSLISGPDTQYF. The variable domain in full, completed from reference TRBV11-2 and TRBJ2-3, reads EAGVAQSPRYKIIEKRQSVAFWCNPISGHATLYWYQQILGQGPKLLIQFQNNGVVDDSQLPKDRFSAERLKGVDSTLKIQPAKLEDSAVYLCASSLISGPDTQYFGPGTRLTVL.

In this sample, this clonotype turned up a few times. The CDR3 here is CASSVGQGTYGYTF. The CDR3 DNA reads TGTGCCAGCAGCGTAGGACAGGGGACATATGGCTACACCTTC. The chain is built from TRBV9 and TRBJ1-2; 8 nucleotides line up with TRBD1. Germline CDR1 and CDR2: SGDLS and YYNGEE. The trim removed 0 bases at V and 5 bases at J, leaving 3 bases unmatched. The CDR3 extends over 14 amino acids.

The chain carries TRBV6-5 and TRBJ1-5, with D perhaps TRBD1 (6 bases). CDR3 length: 14 amino acids. V was trimmed by 4 bases and J by 2 bases, leaving 9 bases between them. Germline V gene sequence: CDR1 MNHEY, CDR2 SVGAGI. The CDR3 coding sequence is TGTGCCAGCAGTTTCAGGGGCGGCAATCAGCCCCAGCATTTT. Protein: CASSFRGGNQPQHF.

This clonotype was detected many times. The chain joins TRBV28 to TRBJ2-1, with 10 bases identical to TRBD1. CDR3 size: 17 residues. Trimming cost V 6 bases and J 3 bases; bases outside gene matches: 11. CDR1 and CDR2 (germline): MDHEN, SYDVKM. CDR3 bases: TGTGCCAGCAGGCATAGAAGGGACAGGGGTTACTACAATGAGCAGTTCTTC. It yields the protein CASRHRRDRGYYNEQFF.

In its sample, this clonotype was seen a few times. The chain has TRBV5-6 and TRBJ2-3, with D hard to call. Trimming pared 2 bases from V and 4 bases from J, leaving 8 bases between. Germline V gene sequence: CDR1 SGHDT, CDR2 YYEEEE. The length of the CDR3 is 13 residues. CDR3 coding DNA: TGTGCCAGCAGCTTCCGGAGCGCAGATACGCAGTATTTT. It translates to CASSFRSADTQYF.

This clonotype was recorded many times. The chain has TRBV27 and TRBJ2-1; 9 bases match TRBD1. After removal of 8 bases from V and 1 base from J, the junction contained 0 bases not matched to a gene. Germline V gene lookup returns CDR1 MNHEY and CDR2 SMNVEV (reference sequence). The CDR3 length is 13 residues. CDR3 DNA: TGTGCCAGCGGGACAGGGTCCTACAATGAGCAGTTCTTC. Protein product: CASGTGSYNEQFF.

The rearrangement uses TRBV5-1 and TRBJ2-3; 8 nucleotides line up with TRBD2. V gave up 2 bases and J gave up 4 bases; unmatched junction bases: 6. This CDR3 spans 15 amino acids. Germline lookup yields CDR1 SGHRS and CDR2 YFSETQ. The CDR3 sequence is CASSFFGGGADTQYF. The CDR3 nucleotides read TGCGCCAGCAGCTTTTTCGGGGGGGGCGCAGATACGCAGTATTTT.

This chain's CDR3 is CSASQGYEQYF. The CDR3, as DNA: TGCAGTGCTTCACAGGGCTACGAGCAGTACTTC. This chain links TRBV20-1 with TRBJ2-7; D perhaps matches TRBD1 (6 bases). Germline V lookup: CDR1 DFQATT, CDR2 SNEGSKA (reference sequence). CDR3 length equals 11 residues. V was shortened by 5 bases and J by 3 bases, with 8 bases between the two germline ends.

The chain is built from TRBV28 and TRBJ2-1; 13 nucleotides line up with TRBD2. Germline V gives CDR1 MDHEN, CDR2 SYDVKM. Trimming at V came to 5 bases and at J to 7 bases, leaving 5 bases not matched to a gene. The CDR3 length is 15 residues. The CDR3 here is CASSDGLAGANEQFF. The DNA of the CDR3 is TGTGCCAGCAGTGATGGACTAGCGGGAGCAAATGAGCAGTTCTTC.

This clonotype appeared many times. CDR3 in DNA: TGTGCCAGCAGCTCGACTAGCGGTTACACCGGGGAGCTGTTTTTT. Translated: CASSSTSGYTGELFF. The V call is TRBV5-6, the J call TRBJ2-2; 9 bases are a match to TRBD2. The germline V gene encodes CDR1 SGHDT and CDR2 YYEEEE. Germline trimming cut 3 bases from V and 3 bases from J; bases unmatched to any gene: 3. The CDR3 sequence is 15 residues long.

This clonotype came up a few times. The CDR3 DNA follows: TGCAGTGCTAGGAGTCTGGGACGCACCGGCGAGACCCAGTACTTC. It translates to CSARSLGRTGETQYF. The chain joins TRBV20-1 to TRBJ2-5, with D possibly being TRBD1 or TRBD2 (5 bases each). Germline assignment: CDR1 DFQATT and CDR2 SNEGSKA (reference sequence). This CDR3 region has 15 residues. Between the trimmed V and J ends, which lost 3 bases and 5 bases, there was a span of 19 bases.

This clonotype was seen ten or more times. The rearrangement links TRBV20-1 to TRBJ1-5, with D unclear. The CDR3 extends over 13 amino acids. Germline CDR1 DFQATT, CDR2 SNEGSKA (reference sequence). V dropped 0 bases and J dropped 6 bases, with 9 bases sitting between them. The CDR3 DNA sequence: TGCAGTGCTAGAGACGGGCCGGGTCAGCCCCAGCATTTT. Amino acid sequence: CSARDGPGQPQHF.

This clonotype was found many times. The chain carries TRBV11-2 and TRBJ1-4; the D is unclear. V was trimmed by 2 bases and J by 7 bases, leaving 5 bases between them. This CDR3 contains 12 residues. The germline CDR1 and CDR2 sequences are SGHAT and FQNNGV. The CDR3 bases are TGTGCCAGCAGCTTACTGAGTGAAAAACTGTTTTTT. Translated: CASSLLSEKLFF.